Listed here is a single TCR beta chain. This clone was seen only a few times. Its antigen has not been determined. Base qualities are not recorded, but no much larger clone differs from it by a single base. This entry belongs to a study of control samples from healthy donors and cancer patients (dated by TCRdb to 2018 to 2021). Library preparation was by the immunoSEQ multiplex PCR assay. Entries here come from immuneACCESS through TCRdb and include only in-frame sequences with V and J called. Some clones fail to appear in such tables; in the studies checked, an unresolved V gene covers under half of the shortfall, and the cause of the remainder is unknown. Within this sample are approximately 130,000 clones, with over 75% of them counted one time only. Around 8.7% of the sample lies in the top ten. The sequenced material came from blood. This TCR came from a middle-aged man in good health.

The CDR3 has the sequence CASSTAQSSEQYF. The nucleotide sequence is TGTGCCAGCTCAACCGCCCAAAGTAGCGAGCAGTACTTC. In this chain, TRBV18 is recombined with TRBJ2-7; no D gene can be assigned with confidence. Counted from cysteine to phenylalanine, this CDR3 has 13 amino acids. Only the CDR3 portion is preserved as DNA: 39 bases, with reading frame beginning at the first base. V and J are truncated by 5 bases and 6 bases respectively, leaving an intervening sequence of 14 bases. According to the germline V gene, CDR1 reads KGHSH and CDR2 reads LQKENI.